This T cell receptor beta chain was observed in a study of shared clonotypes between healthy human individuals. Study-level information: Plates per donor: three CD4 naive, three CD4 memory, two CD8 naive, one CD8 memory.

This CDR3 contains 13 residues. Trimming removed 4 bases at V and 10 bases at J, with 16 bases between. The V gene's germline CDR1 is MNHNS and CDR2 SASEGT. Points from the study as a whole: Across subsets, estimated richness was generally greater for naive than for memory populations.

Splitting of each subset's genomic DNA was done evenly across several immunoSEQ plates. TCRdb's table, derived via immunoSEQ multiplex PCR, lists solely in-frame clones and lacks some. The repertoire holds hundreds of thousands of clones, approximately 74% seen once, with over 1.5% in the top ten. In the CD4+ fraction, cells were divided into CD45RA+ naive and CD45RA-negative memory subsets. As concerns this clone: Its matching antigen is unknown.

Material for sequencing was memory CD4+ T cells sorted from blood. As to subset: CD45RA-negative fraction. The TCR was taken from a woman aged 25 to 45 in good health. This sequence joins TRBV6-1 and TRBJ1-1; a possible D gene is TRBD1 (5 bases). Here the CDR3 DNA reads TGTGCCAGCAGTGCAGATCGACAGAGGAGAGCTTTCTTT. Translating gives CASSADRQRRAFF.